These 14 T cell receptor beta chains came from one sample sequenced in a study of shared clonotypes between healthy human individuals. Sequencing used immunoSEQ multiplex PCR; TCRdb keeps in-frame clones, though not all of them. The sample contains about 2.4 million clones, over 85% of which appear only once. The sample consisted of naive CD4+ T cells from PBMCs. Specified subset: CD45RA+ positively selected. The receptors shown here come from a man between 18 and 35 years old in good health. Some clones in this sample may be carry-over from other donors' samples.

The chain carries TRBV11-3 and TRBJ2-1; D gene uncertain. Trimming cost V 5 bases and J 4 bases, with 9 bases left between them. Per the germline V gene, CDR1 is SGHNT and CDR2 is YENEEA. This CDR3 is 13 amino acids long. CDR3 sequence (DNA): TGTGCCAGCAGCCGGGCCACATACAATGAGCAGTTCTTC. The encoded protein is CASSRATYNEQFF.

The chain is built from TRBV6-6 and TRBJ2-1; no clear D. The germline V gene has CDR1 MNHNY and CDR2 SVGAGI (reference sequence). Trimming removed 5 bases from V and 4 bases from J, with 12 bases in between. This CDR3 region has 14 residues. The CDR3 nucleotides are TGTGCCAGCAGTCCTTCCCCGTTGTACAATGAGCAGTTCTTC. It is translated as CASSPSPLYNEQFF.

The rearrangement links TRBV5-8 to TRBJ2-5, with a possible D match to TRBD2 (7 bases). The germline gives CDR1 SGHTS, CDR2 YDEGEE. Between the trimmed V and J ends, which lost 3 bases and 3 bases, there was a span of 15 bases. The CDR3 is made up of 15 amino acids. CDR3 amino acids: CASSSGGLGEETQYF. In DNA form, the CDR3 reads TGTGCCAGCAGCTCGGGGGGCCTGGGAGAAGAGACCCAGTACTTC.

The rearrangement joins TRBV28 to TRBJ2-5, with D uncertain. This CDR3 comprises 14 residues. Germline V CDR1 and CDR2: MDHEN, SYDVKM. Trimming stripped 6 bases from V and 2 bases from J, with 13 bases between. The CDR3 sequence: CASRRRPPQETQYF. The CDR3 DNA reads TGTGCCAGCAGACGAAGACCGCCTCAAGAGACCCAGTACTTC.

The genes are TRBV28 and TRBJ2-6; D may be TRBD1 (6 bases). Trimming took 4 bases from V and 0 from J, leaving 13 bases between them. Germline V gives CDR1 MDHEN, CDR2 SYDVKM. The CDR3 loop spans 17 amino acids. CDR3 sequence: CASSSRTASSGANVLTF. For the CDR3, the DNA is TGTGCCAGCAGTTCCCGGACAGCTTCCTCTGGGGCCAACGTCCTGACTTTC. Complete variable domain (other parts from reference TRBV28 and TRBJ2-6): DVKVTQSSRYLVKRTGEKVFLECVQDMDHENMFWYRQDPGLGLRLIYFSYDVKMKEKGDIPEGYSVSREKKERFSLILESASTNQTSMYLCASSSRTASSGANVLTFGAGSRLTVL.

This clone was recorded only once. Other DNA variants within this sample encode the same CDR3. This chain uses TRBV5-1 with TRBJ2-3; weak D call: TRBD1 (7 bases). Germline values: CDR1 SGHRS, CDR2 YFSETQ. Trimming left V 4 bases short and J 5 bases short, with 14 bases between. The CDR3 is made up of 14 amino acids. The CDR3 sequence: CASSAQGGEDTQYF. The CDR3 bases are TGCGCCAGCAGCGCCCAGGGGGGTGAAGATACGCAGTATTTT.

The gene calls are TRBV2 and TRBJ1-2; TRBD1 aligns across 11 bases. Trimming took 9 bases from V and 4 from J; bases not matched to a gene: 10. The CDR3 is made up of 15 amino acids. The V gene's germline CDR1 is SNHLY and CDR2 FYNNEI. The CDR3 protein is CASRGTGGLIYGYTF. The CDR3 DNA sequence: TGTGCCAGTAGGGGGACAGGGGGATTGATCTATGGCTACACCTTC.

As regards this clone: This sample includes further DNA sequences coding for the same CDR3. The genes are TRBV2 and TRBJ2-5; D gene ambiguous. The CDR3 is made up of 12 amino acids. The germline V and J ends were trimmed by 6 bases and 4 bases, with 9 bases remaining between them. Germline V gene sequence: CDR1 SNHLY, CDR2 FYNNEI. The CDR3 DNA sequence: TGTGCCAGCAGCGCAGGTCCAGAGACCCAGTACTTC. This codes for CASSAGPETQYF.

The CDR3 nucleotides read TGCGCCAGCAGCCTCATGATAGGGGAGCTGTTTTTT. Its translation is CASSLMIGELFF. The V and J genes are TRBV4-3 and TRBJ2-2; D is undetermined. CDR3 length: 12 residues. V lost 4 bases and J 8 bases, leaving 8 bases between the germline ends. Per the germline V gene, CDR1 is LGHNA and CDR2 is YSLEER.

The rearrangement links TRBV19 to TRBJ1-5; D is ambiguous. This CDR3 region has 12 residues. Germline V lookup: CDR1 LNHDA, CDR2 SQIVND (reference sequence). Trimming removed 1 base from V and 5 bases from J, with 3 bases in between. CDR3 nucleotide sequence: TGTGCCAGTAGTATAGTTCATCAGCCCCAGCATTTT. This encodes CASSIVHQPQHF.

CDR3 sequence reads: CASSAGAGNTGELFF. The CDR3 DNA reads as TGCGCCAGCAGCGCGGGGGCAGGGAACACCGGGGAGCTGTTTTTT. The chain uses TRBV5-1 and TRBJ2-2; a weak D match, TRBD2 (7 bases). The germline gives CDR1 SGHRS, CDR2 YFSETQ. V shed 4 bases and J shed 1 base, with 11 bases lying between them. The CDR3 is 15 amino acids.

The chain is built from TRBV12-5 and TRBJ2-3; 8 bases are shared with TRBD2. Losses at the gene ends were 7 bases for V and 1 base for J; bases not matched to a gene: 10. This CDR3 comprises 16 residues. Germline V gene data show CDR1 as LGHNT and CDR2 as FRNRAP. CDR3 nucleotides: TGTGCTAGTGCAACTAGCGGTTACTCTGGCACAGATACGCAGTATTTT. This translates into CASATSGYSGTDTQYF.

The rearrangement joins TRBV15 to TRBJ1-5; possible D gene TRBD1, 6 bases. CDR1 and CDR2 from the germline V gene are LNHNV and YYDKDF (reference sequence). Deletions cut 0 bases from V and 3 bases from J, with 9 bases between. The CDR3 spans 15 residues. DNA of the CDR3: TGTGCCACCAGCAGAGATACAGGGATCAATCAGCCCCAGCATTTT. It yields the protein CATSRDTGINQPQHF.

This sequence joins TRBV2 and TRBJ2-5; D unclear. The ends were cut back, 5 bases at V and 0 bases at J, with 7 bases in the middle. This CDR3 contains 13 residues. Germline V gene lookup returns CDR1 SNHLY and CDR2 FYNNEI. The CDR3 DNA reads TGTGCCAGCAGTACCTCGTACCAAGAGACCCAGTACTTC. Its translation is CASSTSYQETQYF.